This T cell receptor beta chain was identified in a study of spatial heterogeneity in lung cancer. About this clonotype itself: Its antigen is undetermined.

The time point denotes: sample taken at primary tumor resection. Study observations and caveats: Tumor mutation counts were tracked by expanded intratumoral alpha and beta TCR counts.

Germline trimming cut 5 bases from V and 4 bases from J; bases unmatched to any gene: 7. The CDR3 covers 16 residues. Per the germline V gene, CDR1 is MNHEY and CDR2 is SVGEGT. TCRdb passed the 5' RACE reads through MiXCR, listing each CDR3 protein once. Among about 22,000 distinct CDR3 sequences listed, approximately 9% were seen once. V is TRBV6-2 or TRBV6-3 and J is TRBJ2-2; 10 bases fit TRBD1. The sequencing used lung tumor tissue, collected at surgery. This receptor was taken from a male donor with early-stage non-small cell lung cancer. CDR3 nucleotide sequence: TGTGCCAGCAGTGATGGGGACAGGGGAGCCACCGGGGAGCTGTTTTTT. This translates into CASSDGDRGATGELFF.